The 2 T cell receptor beta chains listed next were all sequenced from one sample in a study of OX40 agonist ivuxolimab in advanced cancers. TCRdb's table, derived via immunoSEQ multiplex PCR, lists solely in-frame clones and lacks some. The profile shows under 80,000 clones, over 90% of them singletons. This specimen consisted of CD4+ or CD8+ T cells sorted from blood, obtained in a trial of the OX40 agonist ivuxolimab. Receptors originate from an adult with an advanced solid tumor such as melanoma, head and neck, liver or kidney cancer.

CDR3 amino acids: CASSPMTATANTGELFF. DNA for the CDR3: TGTGCCAGCAGTCCGATGACAGCTACAGCGAACACCGGGGAGCTGTTTTTT. The chain combines TRBV27 with TRBJ2-2; a weak D match, TRBD1 (5 bases). The CDR3 is 17 amino acids. Trimming took 5 bases from V and 0 from J, leaving 16 bases between them. The germline V gene encodes CDR1 MNHEY and CDR2 SMNVEV (reference sequence).

This CDR3 is CASSTLSGGGPEKLFF. CDR3 DNA: TGTGCCAGCAGCACCCTCTCAGGGGGCGGTCCTGAAAAACTGTTTTTT. The rearrangement joins TRBV2 to TRBJ1-4; 8 bases line up with TRBD1. Germline CDR1 reads SNHLY; CDR2 reads FYNNEI. The junction had 13 bases not matched to a gene; V was cut back by 6 bases and J by 7 bases. This CDR3 spans 16 amino acids.